This T cell receptor (beta chain) appears in the sequencing data of a study of T cells in Graves' hyperthyroidism and ophthalmopathy. The CDR3 sequence is 16 residues long. Trimming at V came to 2 bases and at J to 1 base, leaving 4 bases not matched to a gene. CDR1 and CDR2 from the germline V gene are KGHSH and LQKENI. Whole-study findings and limits: The model anticipated ophthalmopathy a median around six months pre-onset. Most thyroid clonotypes with frequency above 0.001 were detected in blood.

From RNA transcripts, TCR beta CDR3 regions were amplified. An initial round of RT-PCR targeting the TCR CDR3 relied on the HTBI primer set. Via MiXCR, TCRdb re-called the multiplex PCR reads, giving one row per CDR3 protein. The sample records under 350,000 distinct CDR3 sequences, approximately 22% being singletons. On this clonotype itself: The antigen is undetermined.

Those patients with uncontrolled infection, other autoimmune disease, pregnancy or lactation were excluded. Diagnoses were established using clinical symptoms, serum thyroxine and TRAb, thyroid ultrasound and orbital computed tomography. This receptor was identified in a woman aged 50 to 60 with Graves' hyperthyroidism. Sequences were obtained from blood. The chain has TRBV18 and TRBJ2-7, with TRBD2 identical over 11 bases. CDR3: CASSPMTSGVSYEQYF. DNA of the CDR3: TGTGCCAGCTCACCAATGACTAGCGGGGTGTCCTACGAGCAGTACTTC. Complete variable domain (other parts from reference TRBV18 and TRBJ2-7): NAGVMQNPRHLVRRRGQEARLRCSPMKGHSHVYWYRQLPEEGLKFMVYLQKENIIDESGMPKERFSAEFPKEGPSILRIQQVVRGDSAAYFCASSPMTSGVSYEQYFGPGTRLTVT.